This TCR beta chain was captured by sequencing in a study of T cell responses to AZD1222 COVID-19 vaccine. The germline gives CDR1 SGHTA, CDR2 FQGTGA. There are 14 residues in the CDR3. The ends lost 5 bases at V and 4 bases at J; junction bases unmatched: 5. This clone was observed once. Its target is not known. The method was immunoSEQ multiplex PCR; TCRdb's version includes in-frame clones alone and lacks a portion of them. The sample lists 150,000 to 200,000 clones; more than 75% were seen once. Overall study results and limits: There were repertoire samples only from the period after the peak T cell response. Spike-wide vaccine-associated CD4 TCRs dominated at 160-218 and 743-854.

The chain has TRBV7-3 and TRBJ2-7; 10 bases are a match to TRBD2. The origin of this receptor is an adult who received the AZD1222 COVID-19 vaccine. The starting material was peripheral blood, obtained 28 days after the second AZD1222 dose. CDR3 coding DNA: TGTGCCAGCAGCCCCTCTAGCGGGAGTTACGAGCAGTACTTC. Its translation: CASSPSSGSYEQYF.